Shown below are 9 T cell receptor beta chains from a single sample sequenced in a study of cytomegalovirus exposure and HLA in healthy donors (dated by TCRdb to the late 2010s). The library was prepared using the immunoSEQ multiplex PCR assay. Entries here come from immuneACCESS through TCRdb and include only in-frame sequences with V and J called. Some clones fail to appear in such tables; in the studies checked, an unresolved V gene covers under half of the shortfall, and the cause of the remainder is unknown. The table for this sample lists 90,000 to 150,000 clones; 88% of them were counted only once. The ten top clones hold about 6.9% of the sample. Sequenced input: PBMCs. The source of these receptors is a woman under 30 in good health and CMV-seropositive.

The chain carries TRBV7-6 and TRBJ2-1; TRBD2 agrees at 8 bases. V trimming: 6 bases; J trimming: 10 bases; junction bases outside the gene matches: 17. This CDR3 has 16 amino acids. Germline CDR1 reads SGHVS; CDR2 reads FNYEAQ. CDR3 coding DNA: TGTGCCAGCAGGGGGGTAGCGGGAATACTCCAGGGAGAGCAGTTCTTC. Translation gives CASRGVAGILQGEQFF.

The V call is TRBV6-5, the J call TRBJ1-2; TRBD1 aligns across 8 bases. The J segment lost 5 bases and the V segment lost 5 bases, leaving 10 bases of the junction unmatched. Per the germline V gene, CDR1 is MNHEY and CDR2 is SVGAGI. The CDR3 is made up of 15 amino acids. CDR3 sequence: CASSVTGQASYGYTF. The CDR3, as DNA: TGTGCCAGCAGTGTAACGGGACAGGCATCTTATGGCTACACCTTC.

The chain has TRBV4-1 and TRBJ2-2, with 7 bases that match TRBD2. The CDR3 sequence is 14 residues long. From germline, CDR1 is MGHRA and CDR2 YSYEKL. Trimming took 3 bases from V and 6 from J; bases not matched to a gene: 4. CDR3 sequence (DNA): TGCGCCAGCAGCCACGGACTAGGGGCCGGGGAGCTGTTTTTT. Translating gives CASSHGLGAGELFF.

The chain carries TRBV6-1 and TRBJ1-5; D unresolved. This CDR3 comprises 17 residues. In germline, CDR1 is MNHNS, CDR2 SASEGT. V was cut by 2 bases and J by 7 bases, with 21 bases left in between. The CDR3 nucleotides are TGTGCCAGCAGTGAAACAAGCCGGGATCCAAGGGCGCAGCCCCAGCATTTT. This sequence encodes CASSETSRDPRAQPQHF.

The rearrangement links TRBV5-8 to TRBJ1-3, with D tentatively TRBD1 (6 bases). The CDR3 runs 15 residues. Germline values: CDR1 SGHTS, CDR2 YDEGEE. The V gene lost 4 bases and the J gene lost 2 bases, with 13 bases spanning the gap. Here the CDR3 DNA reads TGTGCCAGCAGCGAACAGGGTTACGCTGGAAACACCATATATTTT. Amino acids: CASSEQGYAGNTIYF. The full variable domain, with the rest looked up from reference TRBV5-8 and TRBJ1-3, is EAGVTQSPTHLIKTRGQQATLRCSPISGHTSVYWYQQALGLGLQFLLWYDEGEERNRGNFPPRFSGRQFPNYSSELNVNALELEDSALYLCASSEQGYAGNTIYFGEGSWLTVV.

This clone was picked up one time. The chain is built from TRBV7-2 and TRBJ2-1, with D perhaps TRBD2 (5 bases). CDR1 is SGHTA and CDR2 is FQGNSA in the germline V gene. Trimming took 0 bases from V and 9 from J, leaving 12 bases between them. This CDR3 is 14 amino acids long. The CDR3 DNA follows: TGTGCCAGCAGCTTAGCGGGTCGGAGGAGTGAGCAGTTCTTC. This translates into CASSLAGRRSEQFF.

The chain combines TRBV7-3 with TRBJ1-4; D unclear. There are 12 residues in the CDR3. In germline, CDR1 is SGHTA, CDR2 FQGTGA. V lost 4 bases to trimming and J lost 7 bases, with 7 bases between them. The CDR3 DNA reads TGTGCCAGCAGCTCAGGATCTGAAAAACTGTTTTTT. Protein product: CASSSGSEKLFF.

The rearrangement links TRBV13 to TRBJ2-7; 7 bases line up with TRBD1. In germline, CDR1 is PRHDT, CDR2 FYEKMQ (reference sequence). Trimming took 4 bases from V and 4 from J; bases not matched to a gene: 4. The CDR3 has 13 amino acids. The CDR3 spells CASSSTGDYEQYF. Written as DNA, the CDR3 is TGTGCCAGCAGCTCAACAGGGGATTACGAGCAGTACTTC.

This clone was seen a single time. CDR3 residues: CASAGQTGYTF. DNA for the CDR3: TGTGCCAGCGCGGGGCAGACGGGCTACACCTTC. The chain has TRBV9 and TRBJ1-2; D is perhaps TRBD1 (5 bases). This CDR3 region has 11 residues. Germline V gives CDR1 SGDLS, CDR2 YYNGEE. The V end lost 7 bases, the J end lost 8 bases, and 12 bases lay between the germline ends. Filled out from reference TRBV9 and TRBJ1-2, the complete variable domain reads DSGVTQTPKHLITATGQRVTLRCSPRSGDLSVYWYQQSLDQGLQFLIQYYNGEERAKGNILERFSAQQFPDLHSELNLSSLELGDSALYFCASAGQTGYTFGSGTRLTVV.